The next 17 T cell receptor beta chains were all read from a single sample in a study of blood T cell repertoires in COVID-19. Sequencing used immunoSEQ multiplex PCR; TCRdb keeps in-frame clones, though not all of them. The sample has some 160,000 clones, about 85% seen once; the top ten hold 10% to 15%. Sequencing input: peripheral blood. The receptors stem from a man aged 65-85 years who had recovered from COVID-19.

This chain joins TRBV7-9 and TRBJ1-5; maybe TRBD1 (6 bases). Between the trimmed V and J ends, which lost 1 base and 7 bases, there was a span of 14 bases. This CDR3 is 15 amino acids long. CDR1 and CDR2 (germline): SEHNR, FQNEAQ (reference sequence). This CDR3 is CASSLVGGAGQPQHF. For the CDR3, the DNA is TGTGCCAGCAGCTTAGTCGGGGGGGCGGGACAGCCCCAGCATTTT.

The chain links TRBV9 to TRBJ2-7; weak D call: TRBD2 (5 bases). There are 14 residues in the CDR3. CDR1 and CDR2 (germline): SGDLS, YYNGEE. Trimming removed 0 bases at V and 7 bases at J, with 14 bases between. CDR3 loop: CASSVAEGLGEQYF. Written as DNA, the CDR3 is TGTGCCAGCAGCGTAGCCGAGGGTTTGGGGGAGCAGTACTTC.

The chain joins TRBV5-1 to TRBJ2-7; TRBD2 matches at 13 bases. Germline V gene lookup returns CDR1 SGHRS and CDR2 YFSETQ. The CDR3 is 17 amino acids. Losses at the gene ends were 1 base for V and 8 bases for J; bases not matched to a gene: 12. CDR3 bases: TGCGCCAGCAGCTTGCCCGGTTCCGGGACTAGCGGGAATAAGCAGTACTTC. Translation: CASSLPGSGTSGNKQYF.

V usage is TRBV6-5 and J usage is TRBJ1-5, with 10 nucleotides matching TRBD1. The V gene's germline CDR1 is MNHEY and CDR2 SVGAGI. The CDR3 covers 15 residues. V lost 6 bases to trimming and J lost 5 bases; unmatched junction nucleotides: 7. The CDR3 here is CASSTTGGSYQPQHF. The CDR3, as DNA: TGTGCCAGCAGCACGACAGGGGGCAGTTATCAGCCCCAGCATTTT.

This chain connects TRBV5-5 to TRBJ2-3; the D is unclear. CDR1 is SGHKS, CDR2 YYEKEE, per germline (reference sequence). Trimming took off 0 bases at V and 4 bases at J, with 9 bases between the two ends. This CDR3 spans 14 amino acids. The CDR3 is CASSLAQVPDTQYF. DNA of the CDR3: TGTGCCAGCAGCTTGGCGCAGGTGCCAGATACGCAGTATTTT.

The chain employs TRBV6-5 and TRBJ2-7; 10 bases agree with TRBD1. The V gene end was trimmed by 4 bases and the J gene end by 5 bases; junction bases not matched to a gene: 8. Germline assignment: CDR1 MNHEY and CDR2 SVGAGI. CDR3 size: 15 residues. CDR3 sequence reads: CASSFRDRGIHEQYF. DNA for the CDR3: TGTGCCAGCAGTTTCCGGGACAGGGGTATACACGAGCAGTACTTC.

V is TRBV28 and J is TRBJ2-7; 7 bases line up with TRBD2. This CDR3 is built from 15 residues. Trimming at V came to 5 bases and at J to 0 bases, leaving 7 bases not matched to a gene. In germline, CDR1 is MDHEN, CDR2 SYDVKM. The CDR3 coding sequence is TGTGCCAGCAGTACACAATGGGGGGGCTCCTACGAGCAGTACTTC. It yields the protein CASSTQWGGSYEQYF. The variable domain in full, with the rest retrieved from reference TRBV28 and TRBJ2-7, is DVKVTQSSRYLVKRTGEKVFLECVQDMDHENMFWYRQDPGLGLRLIYFSYDVKMKEKGDIPEGYSVSREKKERFSLILESASTNQTSMYLCASSTQWGGSYEQYFGPGTRLTVT.

The rearrangement joins TRBV6-1 to TRBJ1-1, with D unclear. The V gene lost 0 bases and the J gene lost 1 base, with 6 bases spanning the gap. Germline assignment: CDR1 MNHNS and CDR2 SASEGT. The CDR3 is 14 residues long. The CDR3: CASSEAGRNTEAFF. The DNA for the CDR3 is TGTGCCAGCAGTGAAGCGGGCAGGAACACTGAAGCTTTCTTT.

The chain links TRBV5-1 to TRBJ2-7, with 9 bases fitting TRBD2. The CDR3 extends over 14 amino acids. With V trimmed by 5 bases and J by 3 bases, 6 bases remained unmatched. CDR1 is SGHRS and CDR2 is YFSETQ in the germline V gene. The CDR3, as DNA: TGCGCCAGCAGGAAGTTGACTAGCGGCTACGAGCAGTACTTC. It is translated as CASRKLTSGYEQYF.

This clone was recorded only once. This chain connects TRBV18 to TRBJ2-7; maybe TRBD2 (6 bases). Between the trimmed V and J ends, which lost 0 bases and 1 base, there was a span of 13 bases. Germline V gene data show CDR1 as KGHSH and CDR2 as LQKENI. CDR3 length: 16 amino acids. The CDR3 bases are TGTGCCAGCTCACCACCATCAGTAGCGGCTTCCTACGAGCAGTACTTC. This gives the protein CASSPPSVAASYEQYF.

The chain carries TRBV27 and TRBJ1-2, with 8 bases fitting TRBD1. Trimming removed 2 bases from V and 6 bases from J; junction bases left unmatched: 11. CDR3 length: 16 residues. Germline loops: CDR1 MNHEY, CDR2 SMNVEV (reference sequence). In DNA form, the CDR3 reads TGTGCCAGCAGTTTAGGACAGGGTGGAACCCAGCATGGCTACACCTTC. Translating it yields CASSLGQGGTQHGYTF.

Many counts were recorded for this clone. V gene TRBV9 combines with J gene TRBJ2-2; a weak D match, TRBD1 (5 bases). With 0 bases removed from V and 4 bases from J, the gap between germline ends came to 7 bases. Germline values: CDR1 SGDLS, CDR2 YYNGEE. The CDR3 is 14 residues long. The CDR3 bases are TGTGCCAGCAGCGTAGCTGGGGCCACCGGGGAGCTGTTTTTT. It codes for CASSVAGATGELFF.

This rearrangement joins TRBV5-5 to TRBJ2-7; 7 bases are a match to TRBD1. In germline, CDR1 is SGHKS, CDR2 YYEKEE (reference sequence). The CDR3 has 14 amino acids. Unmatched junction bases numbered 6, after V lost 4 bases and J lost 2 bases. CDR3 DNA: TGTGCCAGCAGCCTGGACAGGTTCACCTACGAGCAGTACTTC. Translating it yields CASSLDRFTYEQYF.

The chain uses TRBV7-9 and TRBJ2-3; D not certain. The germline V gene has CDR1 SEHNR and CDR2 FQNEAQ (reference sequence). The CDR3 consists of 12 residues. V gave up 5 bases and J gave up 2 bases, with 5 bases separating them. The CDR3 DNA reads TGTGCCAGCAGCGCGAACACAGATACGCAGTATTTT. This codes for CASSANTDTQYF.

V usage is TRBV3-1 (or the pseudogene TRBV3-2) and J usage is TRBJ2-1, with D possibly TRBD2 on 6 matching bases. CDR1 is LGHDT, CDR2 YNNKEL, per germline (reference sequence). The length of the CDR3 is 16 residues. Trimming stripped 0 bases from V and 0 bases from J, with 9 bases between. In nucleotides, the CDR3 is TGTGCCAGCAGCCAAGATCCAGCGGGCTCCTACAATGAGCAGTTCTTC. Its translation: CASSQDPAGSYNEQFF.

The V call is TRBV23-1, the J call TRBJ1-4; unclear D gene. Being an ORF, TRBV23-1 has a function that is uncertain. The CDR3 runs to 15 residues. V was pared by 4 bases and J by 4 bases, with 13 bases between. In DNA, the CDR3 is TGCGCCAGCAGTCGGGCATTCGGGGTTAATGAAAAACTGTTTTTT. This sequence encodes CASSRAFGVNEKLFF.

The chain combines TRBV5-1 with TRBJ2-1, with no clear D. The CDR3 loop spans 16 amino acids. V lost 0 bases, J lost 0 bases, and 10 bases lay in between. Per the germline V gene, CDR1 is SGHRS and CDR2 is YFSETQ. The CDR3 is CASSLGSLSSYNEQFF. CDR3 sequence (DNA): TGCGCCAGCAGCTTGGGGTCACTAAGCTCCTACAATGAGCAGTTCTTC.